Listed below are T cell receptor beta chains from one sample, sequenced in a study of spatial heterogeneity in lung cancer. One entry per CDR3 protein results from TCRdb running MiXCR on the 5' RACE reads. The table has about 92,000 distinct CDR3 sequences, about 12% seen once. This sample comprised PBMCs, obtained at surgery. The receptor source for this set is a male donor with early-stage non-small cell lung cancer. CDR3s include the opening cysteine and the closing phenylalanine or tryptophan. Each record gives: J gene, V gene, CDR3 protein.

TRBJ1-1 TRBV7-3 CASSDAGRNTEAFF
TRBJ2-3 TRBV9 CASSVGGLADTQYF
TRBJ1-2 TRBV7-2 CASSPRGQGVSNYGYTF
TRBJ2-1 TRBV27 CASSYRVDNEQFF
TRBJ2-5 TRBV11-2 CASSTNLRGNEYQETQYF
TRBJ2-4 TRBV18 CASSEAGSIQYF
TRBJ2-3 TRBV20-1 CSARLDTQYF
TRBJ2-1 TRBV10-3 CATWTSSSYNEQFF
TRBJ2-5 TRBV10-3 CAISESQETQYF
TRBJ2-4 TRBV6-2/TRBV6-3 CASSYRGLAGGKNIQYF
TRBJ1-6 TRBV5-4 CASSPAGEQSPLHF
TRBJ2-3 TRBV20-1 CSPGGARTDTQYF
TRBJ2-7 TRBV5-1 CASSLMGQHPSYEQYF
TRBJ2-3 TRBV20-1 CSAGGGTGADTQYF
TRBJ2-5 TRBV7-9 CASSLVTGNTETQYF
TRBJ2-7 TRBV7-9 CASSTPDGSREQYF
TRBJ2-1 TRBV18 CASSSGTGTRSYNEQFF
TRBJ1-2 TRBV24-1 CATSEKKAPTGYYGYTF
TRBJ2-1 TRBV5-1 CASSAGLASRNEQFF
TRBJ1-5 TRBV29-1 CSVGLDRAQPQHF
TRBJ1-5 TRBV7-6 CASSTGSNQPQHF
TRBJ2-3 TRBV10-3 CAISGTGGRGTDTQYF
TRBJ2-7 TRBV6-5 CASSMDGFYEQYF
TRBJ2-6 TRBV6-2/TRBV6-3 CASRPPGANVLTF
TRBJ2-5 TRBV29-1 CSVQTGAETQYF
TRBJ1-4 TRBV4-2 CASSQETSGQGGEKLFF
TRBJ2-3 TRBV15 CATSRDQGQGVADTQYF
TRBJ2-1 TRBV6-5 CASRPRGGLGDEQFF
TRBJ2-5 TRBV7-9 CASSPRVNSQETQYF
TRBJ2-1 TRBV28 CASSAVAGGGNEQFF
TRBJ2-1 TRBV20-1 CSARRTERSYNEQFF
TRBJ2-3 TRBV18 CASSPRRQGSEDTQYF
TRBJ2-5 TRBV19 CASSRQGERDQYF
TRBJ2-6 TRBV5-5 CASSPRDSKFSGANVLTF
TRBJ2-3 TRBV20-1 CSAEFPSLTSDPTDTQYF
TRBJ2-7 TRBV7-9 CASSLLGTGISYEQYF
TRBJ2-7 TRBV28 CASSLEWGGYEQYF
TRBJ2-2 TRBV28 CASTQAGGRTGELFF
TRBJ2-1 TRBV10-3 CAADGWGTGLAPYNEQFF
TRBJ1-3 TRBV27 CASSLSGSSGNTIYF
TRBJ1-1 TRBV20-1 CSARVLGLHTEAFF
TRBJ1-2 TRBV6-5 CASSYKGLGGYTF
TRBJ2-7 TRBV15 CATSRGFGGRPYEQYF
TRBJ2-3 TRBV12-3/TRBV12-4 CASSLWGLAPGDTQYF
TRBJ2-4 TRBV20-1 CSARAPSGSGKNIQYF
TRBJ2-5 TRBV7-2 CASSLAWRQETQYF
TRBJ1-5 TRBV18 CASSPLGTGGNQPQHF
TRBJ2-1 TRBV20-1 CSASKLAGASYNEQFF
TRBJ1-1 TRBV6-2/TRBV6-3 CASSYLGGYGTEAFF
TRBJ2-2 TRBV6-6 CASSGRDRGRNTGELFF